The source of this TCR beta chain is a study of metastatic and nonmetastatic thyroid tumors. Study details: Repertoire comparison spanned blood and tumor or nodule tissue of malignant and benign thyroid patients.

The CDR3 sequence is 14 residues long. Germline loops: CDR1 SGDLS, CDR2 YYNGEE. Trimming stripped 4 bases from V and 2 bases from J, with 11 bases between. This clone was observed many times. Within the sample, other DNA sequences also encode this same CDR3. Original methodology: What underpinned the distant-metastasis classifier for papillary thyroid cancer was the set of CDR3 differences across clinicopathological groups. With MiXCR, TCRdb reprocessed the PCR reads. None of the V and J calls come from the authors' own analysis; TCRdb made them. This table holds approximately 44,000 clones, less than 25% found once. Prior to thyroid surgery, none of the patients had received any treatment.

The receptor's source is a female donor with papillary thyroid cancer or a benign thyroid nodule (not recorded which). Some clones in this sample may be carry-over from other donors' samples. The chain employs TRBV9 and TRBJ2-3, with D hard to call. Source material: tumor tissue. The CDR3 DNA reads as TGTGCCAGCAGCCCCGAGGCGGTCACAGATACGCAGTATTTT. As protein: CASSPEAVTDTQYF.